This T cell receptor beta chain was recovered during a study of CD8 T cells in Susac syndrome. Random hexamers were used to reverse transcribe an amount of about 0.45 to 1 ug RNA. Via MiXCR, TCRdb re-called the immunoSEQ multiplex PCR reads, giving one row per CDR3 protein. The table shows some 130,000 distinct CDR3 sequences, with roughly 96% occurring only once. Germline V gene data show CDR1 as LGHDT and CDR2 as YNNKEL (reference sequence). This CDR3 is 13 amino acids long. Deletions cut 5 bases from V and 8 bases from J, with 16 bases between. Controls were healthy donors chosen to match patients in age and sex.

The clonotype comes from a human donor in good health. Input material: CD4+ T cells from PBMCs. This chain connects TRBV3-1 to TRBJ2-7, with D uncertain. In DNA, the CDR3 is TGTGCCAGCAGCTCCGGCCCGACCCTAAAGCAGTACTTC. Its translation: CASSSGPTLKQYF.